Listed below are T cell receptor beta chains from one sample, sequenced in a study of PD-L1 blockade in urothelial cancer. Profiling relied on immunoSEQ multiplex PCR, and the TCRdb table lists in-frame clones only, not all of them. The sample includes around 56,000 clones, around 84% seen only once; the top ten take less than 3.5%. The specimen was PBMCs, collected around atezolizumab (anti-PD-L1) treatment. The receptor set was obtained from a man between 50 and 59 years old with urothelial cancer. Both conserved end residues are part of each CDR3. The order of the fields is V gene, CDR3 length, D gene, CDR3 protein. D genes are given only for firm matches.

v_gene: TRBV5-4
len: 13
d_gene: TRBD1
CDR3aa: CASSLSGGYGYTF

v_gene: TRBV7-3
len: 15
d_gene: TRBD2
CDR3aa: CASSLTSGAYNEQFF

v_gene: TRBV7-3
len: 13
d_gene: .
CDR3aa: CASSLSRGDEQFF

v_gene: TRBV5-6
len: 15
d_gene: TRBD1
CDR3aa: CASSARGRKSSEAFF

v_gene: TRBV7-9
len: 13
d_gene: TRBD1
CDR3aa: CVARDRGTGELFF

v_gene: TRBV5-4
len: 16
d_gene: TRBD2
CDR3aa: CASSSGGRATYNEQFF

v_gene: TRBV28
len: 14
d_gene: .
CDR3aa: CASSPSGSSREQYF

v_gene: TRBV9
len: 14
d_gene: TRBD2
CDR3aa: CASSVAGGQETQYF

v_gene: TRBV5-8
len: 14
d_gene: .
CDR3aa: CASSSGQNAYEQYF

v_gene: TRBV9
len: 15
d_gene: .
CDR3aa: CASSVAPIQSDTQYF

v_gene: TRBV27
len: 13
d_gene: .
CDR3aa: CATRPGFTYEQYF

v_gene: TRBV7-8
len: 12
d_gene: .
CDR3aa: CASSLFVDTQYF

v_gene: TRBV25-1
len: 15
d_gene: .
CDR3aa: CASSESRNLYNEQFF

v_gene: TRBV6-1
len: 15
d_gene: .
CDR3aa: CASSVRETANTEAFF

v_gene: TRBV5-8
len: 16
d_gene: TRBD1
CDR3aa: CASSRRYTGELQPQHF

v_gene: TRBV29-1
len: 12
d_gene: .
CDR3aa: CSVVQGFDEQYF

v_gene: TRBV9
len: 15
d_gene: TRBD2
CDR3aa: CASSVASGSIGEQFF

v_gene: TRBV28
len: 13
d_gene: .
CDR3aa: CASSLRQTAEAFF

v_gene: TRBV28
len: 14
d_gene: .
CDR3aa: CASSLRNAQETQYF